A selection of T cell receptor beta chains follows, all from one sample in a study of molecular identifiers for immune sequencing clone quantification. TCRdb re-derived calls from the PCR reads in MiXCR, one entry per CDR3 protein. The sample has 85,000 to 100,000 distinct CDR3 sequences, 24% seen once. Input material: naive CD8+ T cells from blood, with Jurkat cell RNA spiked in. These receptor sequences come from a human donor in good health. Some libraries in this study had Jurkat cell RNA spiked in. The CDR3 runs from the conserved cysteine through the conserved F or W. The D gene is left open where the match is weak. Not every row has a clone size; where given, it reads once, few, many or a size class.

D gene	clone size	J gene	V gene	CDR3 DNA	CDR3 protein
.	many	TRBJ2-5	TRBV7-9	TGTGCCAGCAGCTTAGGCAGCGTGGAAGCCCTCCAAGAGACCCAGTACTTC	CASSLGSVEALQETQYF
.	many	TRBJ2-3	TRBV19	TGTGCCAGTAGTATAGGTCGGGGGAGCGGCACAGATACGCAGTATTTT	CASSIGRGSGTDTQYF
TRBD1	many	TRBJ2-6	TRBV5-1	TGCGCCAGCAGCTTGTCGCCCGGACAGGGGTCGACTGGGGCCAACGTCCTGACTTTC	CASSLSPGQGSTGANVLTF
TRBD1	many	TRBJ1-5	TRBV6-5	TGTGCCAGCAGTCCTGGGACAGTATCAATATATCCCCAGCATTTT	CASSPGTVSIYPQHF
.	.	TRBJ1-1	TRBV12-3/TRBV12-4	TGTGCCAGCACTTTTATTTTTAGGGAAGCTTTCTTT	CASTFIFREAFF
.	many	TRBJ2-3	TRBV7-2	TGTGCCACCCGAGAAGCTCACAGGGATTGGGTCGTAAATCCCACAGATACGCAGTATTTT	CATREAHRDWVVNPTDTQYF
TRBD2	.	TRBJ2-3	TRBV24-1	TGTGCCACCAGTGACCCGGCGACTAGCTTGACAGATACGCAGTATTTT	CATSDPATSLTDTQYF
.	many	TRBJ2-7	TRBV29-1	TGCAGCGGTCAAGATTCGCCCTACGAGCAGTACTTC	CSGQDSPYEQYF
TRBD1	once	TRBJ1-1	TRBV6-2/TRBV6-3	TGTGCCCGCCGTTCCCCCGCAGGGGGTTCCCCTGAAGCTTTCTTT	CARRSPAGGSPEAFF
.	many	TRBJ2-1	TRBV30	TGTGCCTGGACTAGCCCGGAGGATGAGCAGTTCTTC	CAWTSPEDEQFF
.	many	TRBJ2-2	TRBV30	TGTGCCTGGAGTGTCGGTCACACCGGGGAGCTGTTTTTT	CAWSVGHTGELFF
.	few	TRBJ2-5	TRBV7-9	TGTGCCAGCGGAACCCAGGGACAACAAGAGACCCAGTACTTC	CASGTQGQQETQYF
.	few	TRBJ2-3	TRBV15	TGTGCCACCAGCCCTAGAGGCACAGATACGCAGTATTTT	CATSPRGTDTQYF
.	few	TRBJ2-2	TRBV28	TGTGCCAGCAGAGGTTTCGAAGGACAGCGGAACACCGGGGAGCTGTTTTTT	CASRGFEGQRNTGELFF
TRBD2	many	TRBJ2-1	TRBV6-2/TRBV6-3	TGTGCCAGCAGTTCCGGACTAGCGGGTTTCGGAGGAAATGAGCAGTTCTTC	CASSSGLAGFGGNEQFF
.	.	TRBJ2-6	TRBV6-5	TGTGCCAGCAGTTCGTCCCGGGACACCTTTTACTCTGGGGCCAACGTCCTGCCTTTC	CASSSSRDTFYSGANVLPF
.	once	TRBJ2-2	TRBV28	TGTGCCAGTCTGACTCGGCTAGCGAGCACCGGGGAGCTGTTTTTT	CASLTRLASTGELFF
.	.	TRBJ2-7	TRBV28	TGTGCCAGCAGTTTAAGCTTGCTGGGGGCCCACGAGCAGTACTTC	CASSLSLLGAHEQYF
.	many	TRBJ2-2	TRBV12-5	TGTGCTAGTGGTTTGGCTTACGGGAACACCGGGGAGCTGTTTTTT	CASGLAYGNTGELFF
TRBD2	many	TRBJ2-5	TRBV5-7	TGTGCCAGCAGCTTGGTAGCGGGAGGAGGAGAGACCCAGTACTTC	CASSLVAGGGETQYF
.	many	TRBJ1-1	TRBV15	TGTGCCACCAGCGCGCCGCAGGGACCGAGGACTGAAGCTTTCTTT	CATSAPQGPRTEAFF
TRBD1	many	TRBJ2-2	TRBV6-5	TGTGCCAGCAGTTACCGACAGGGTCCTGCCGGGGAGCTGTTTTTT	CASSYRQGPAGELFF
.	.	TRBJ1-1	TRBV20-1	TGCAGTGCTCCAACCGGGGCGGGGAACACTGAGGCTTTCTTT	CSAPTGAGNTEAFF
TRBD2	many	TRBJ2-5	TRBV7-9	TGTGCCAGCAGCTTGAATAGCGGGGGAAACCAAGAGACCCAGTACTTC	CASSLNSGGNQETQYF
.	.	TRBJ2-2	TRBV29-1	TGCAGCGTTGCGTCCCCGGGACACAACACCGGGGAGCTGTTTTTT	CSVASPGHNTGELFF
.	many	TRBJ1-1	TRBV6-1	TGTGCCAGCAGTGAAATCCGGCCCGAAGCTTTCTTT	CASSEIRPEAFF
TRBD1	many	TRBJ1-5	TRBV12-3/TRBV12-4	TGTGCCAGCAGCTGGGGGACAGCTTGGGAACAGCCCCAGCATTTT	CASSWGTAWEQPQHF
TRBD1	few	TRBJ2-5	TRBV6-2/TRBV6-3	TGTGCCAGCAGTTACCCTTGGACAGGGGAAGAAGCGCCCCAGTACTTC	CASSYPWTGEEAPQYF
TRBD2	many	TRBJ2-6	TRBV11-2	TGTGCCAGCAGCTCCCAGACTAGCACTGGGGCCAACGTCCTGACTTTC	CASSSQTSTGANVLTF
TRBD1	many	TRBJ2-7	TRBV5-4	TGTGCCAGCAGCTACGGGACAGGTTCCTACGAGCAGTACTTC	CASSYGTGSYEQYF
.	.	TRBJ2-3	TRBV7-2	TGTGCCAGCAGCGCCTCGGGTGGTTCCGGGAGCACAGATACGCAGTATTTT	CASSASGGSGSTDTQYF
TRBD2	many	TRBJ2-7	TRBV7-9	TGTGCCAGCAGCCCTCGGGCGGGAGAGAATCGCGAGCAGTACTTC	CASSPRAGENREQYF
.	medium-sized	TRBJ2-1	TRBV7-2	TGTGCCAGCAGCTTAGACAGCTACAATGAGCAGTTCTTC	CASSLDSYNEQFF
.	many	TRBJ2-1	TRBV7-2	TGTGCCAGCAGCTTAGGGGTAGACAATGAGCAGTTCTTC	CASSLGVDNEQFF
TRBD2	.	TRBJ2-1	TRBV9	TGTGCCAGCAGCGTAGCGCGGACTAGGTTCGATGAGCAGTTCTTC	CASSVARTRFDEQFF
.	many	TRBJ2-7	TRBV7-9	TGTGCCAGCAGTCGGACCGGGACTTACTCCTACGAGCAGTACTTC	CASSRTGTYSYEQYF
TRBD2	.	TRBJ2-7	TRBV13	TGTGCCAGCAGCTCCCGGACTAGCGGGGCCTACGAGCAGTACTTC	CASSSRTSGAYEQYF
.	many	TRBJ1-3	TRBV7-9	TGTGCCAGCAGCTTCCCTAGGGTTTGGGGAGAAGGCTCTGGAAACACCATATATTTT	CASSFPRVWGEGSGNTIYF
TRBD1	few	TRBJ2-7	TRBV4-3	TGCGCCAGCAGCCAAGATAGGATGGGGACAGGGACCTACGAGCAGTACTTC	CASSQDRMGTGTYEQYF
.	.	TRBJ2-2	TRBV7-9	TGTGCCAGCAGGGCTGACAGCGGGGAGCTGTTTTTT	CASRADSGELFF
TRBD2	many	TRBJ2-5	TRBV9	TGTGCCAGCAGCGTAGCTAGCGGGGGACAAGAGACCCAGTACTTC	CASSVASGGQETQYF
.	many	TRBJ2-2	TRBV7-9	TGTGCCAGCAGCCAGAGGTCCGGCAGGGGGAACACCGGGGAGCTGTTTTTT	CASSQRSGRGNTGELFF
.	many	TRBJ1-2	TRBV28	TGTGCCAGCAGTTTCGGGGTAGCAACGTATGGCTACACCTTC	CASSFGVATYGYTF
.	few	TRBJ1-5	TRBV6-2/TRBV6-3	TGTGCCAGCTCCCCAGGGTATTCTGCGGAGCCCCAGCATTTT	CASSPGYSAEPQHF
.	few	TRBJ2-1	TRBV19	TGTGCCAGTAGTGGCTTCGGGGCCAGCTCCTACAATGAGCAGTTCTTC	CASSGFGASSYNEQFF
TRBD1	many	TRBJ2-5	TRBV7-9	TGTGCCAGCAGCAATCCCGACAGGGTCCAAGAGACCCAGTACTTC	CASSNPDRVQETQYF